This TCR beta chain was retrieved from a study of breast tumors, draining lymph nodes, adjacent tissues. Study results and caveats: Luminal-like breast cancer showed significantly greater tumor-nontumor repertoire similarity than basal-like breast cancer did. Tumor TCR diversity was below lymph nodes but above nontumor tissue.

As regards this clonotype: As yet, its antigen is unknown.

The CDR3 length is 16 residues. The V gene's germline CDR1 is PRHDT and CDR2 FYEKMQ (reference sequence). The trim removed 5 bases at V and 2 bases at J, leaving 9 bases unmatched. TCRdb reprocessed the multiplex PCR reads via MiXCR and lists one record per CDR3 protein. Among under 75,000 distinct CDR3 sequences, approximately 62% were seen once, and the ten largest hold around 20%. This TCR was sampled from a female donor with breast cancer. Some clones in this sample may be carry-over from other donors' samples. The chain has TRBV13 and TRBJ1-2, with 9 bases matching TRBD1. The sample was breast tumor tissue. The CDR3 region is CASSRGDREKNYGYTF. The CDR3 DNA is TGTGCCAGCAGCCGCGGGGACAGGGAGAAAAACTATGGCTACACCTTC.